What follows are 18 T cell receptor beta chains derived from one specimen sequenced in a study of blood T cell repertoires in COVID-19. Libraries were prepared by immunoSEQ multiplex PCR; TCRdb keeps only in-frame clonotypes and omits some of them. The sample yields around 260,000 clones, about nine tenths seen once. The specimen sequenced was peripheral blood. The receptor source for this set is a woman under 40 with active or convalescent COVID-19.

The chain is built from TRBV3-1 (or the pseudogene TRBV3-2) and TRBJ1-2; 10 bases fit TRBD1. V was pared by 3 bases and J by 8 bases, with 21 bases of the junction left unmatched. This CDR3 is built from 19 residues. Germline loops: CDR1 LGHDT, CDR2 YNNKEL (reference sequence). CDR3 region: CASSHLLWDRGPVREGYTF. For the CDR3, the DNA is TGTGCCAGCAGCCACCTTCTCTGGGACAGGGGACCAGTAAGGGAAGGCTACACCTTC.

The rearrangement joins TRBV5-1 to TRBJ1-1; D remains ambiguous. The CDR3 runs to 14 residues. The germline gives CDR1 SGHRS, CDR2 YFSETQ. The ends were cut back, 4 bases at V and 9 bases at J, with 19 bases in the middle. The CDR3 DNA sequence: TGCGCCAGCAGCCCGCCCGATTCGAGCGTGAAAGCTTTCTTT. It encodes CASSPPDSSVKAFF.

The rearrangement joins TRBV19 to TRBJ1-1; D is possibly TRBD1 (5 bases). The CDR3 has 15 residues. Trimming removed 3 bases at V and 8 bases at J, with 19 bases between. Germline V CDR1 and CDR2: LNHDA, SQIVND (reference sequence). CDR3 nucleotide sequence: TGTGCCAGTAGTATCCTTCGTCAGGGTCTATCCGAAGCTTTCTTT. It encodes CASSILRQGLSEAFF.

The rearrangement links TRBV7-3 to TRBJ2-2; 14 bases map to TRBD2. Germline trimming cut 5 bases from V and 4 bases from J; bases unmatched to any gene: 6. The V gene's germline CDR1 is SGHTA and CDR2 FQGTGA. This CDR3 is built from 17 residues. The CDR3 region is CASSQGLAGVSTGELFF. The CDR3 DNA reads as TGTGCCAGCAGCCAGGGACTAGCGGGGGTTAGCACCGGGGAGCTGTTTTTT. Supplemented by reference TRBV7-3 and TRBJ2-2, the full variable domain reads GAGVSQTPSNKVTEKGKYVELRCDPISGHTALYWYRQSLGQGPEFLIYFQGTGAADDSGLPNDRFFAVRPEGSVSTLKIQRTERGDSAVYLCASSQGLAGVSTGELFFGEGSRLTVL.

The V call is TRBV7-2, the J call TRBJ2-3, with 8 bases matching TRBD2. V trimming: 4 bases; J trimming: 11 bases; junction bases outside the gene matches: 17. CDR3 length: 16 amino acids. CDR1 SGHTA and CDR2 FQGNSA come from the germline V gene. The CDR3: CASSSNPPGGGMGQYF. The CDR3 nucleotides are TGTGCCAGCAGCTCCAATCCCCCTGGCGGGGGGATGGGGCAGTATTTT.

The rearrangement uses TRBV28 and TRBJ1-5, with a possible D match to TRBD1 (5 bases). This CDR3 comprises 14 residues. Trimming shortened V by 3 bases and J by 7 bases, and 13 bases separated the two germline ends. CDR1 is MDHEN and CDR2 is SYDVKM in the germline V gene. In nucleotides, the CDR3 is TGTGCCAGCAGTTTTACGACAGAAAGGCAGCCCCAGCATTTT. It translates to CASSFTTERQPQHF.

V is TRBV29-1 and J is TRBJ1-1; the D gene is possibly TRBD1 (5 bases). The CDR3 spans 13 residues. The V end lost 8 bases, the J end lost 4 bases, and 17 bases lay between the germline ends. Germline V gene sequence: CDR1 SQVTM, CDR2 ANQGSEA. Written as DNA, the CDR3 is TGCAGCTCCGGGGGGGTAATGGTCACTGAAGCTTTCTTT. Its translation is CSSGGVMVTEAFF.

This CDR3 is CASSAGGPEYAPLHF. CDR3 nucleotides: TGCGCCAGCAGCGCCGGGGGGCCCGAGTATGCACCCCTCCACTTT. The gene calls are TRBV5-1 and TRBJ1-6; D may be TRBD1 (6 bases). Trimming removed 4 bases at V and 11 bases at J, with 19 bases between. CDR1 and CDR2 from the germline V gene are SGHRS and YFSETQ. The CDR3 contains 15 residues.

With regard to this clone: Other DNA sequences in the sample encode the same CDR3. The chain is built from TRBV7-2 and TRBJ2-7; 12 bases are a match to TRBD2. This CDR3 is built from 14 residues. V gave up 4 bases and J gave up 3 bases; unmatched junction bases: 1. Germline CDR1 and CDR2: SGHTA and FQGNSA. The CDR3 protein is CASSSTSGGYEQYF. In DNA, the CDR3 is TGTGCCAGCAGCTCGACTAGCGGGGGCTACGAGCAGTACTTC.

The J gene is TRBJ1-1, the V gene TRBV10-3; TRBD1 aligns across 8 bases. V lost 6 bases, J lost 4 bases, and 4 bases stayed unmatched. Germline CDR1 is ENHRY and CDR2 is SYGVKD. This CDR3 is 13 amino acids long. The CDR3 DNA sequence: TGTGCCATCAGCGGACAGGGTTCCACTGAAGCTTTCTTT. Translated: CAISGQGSTEAFF.

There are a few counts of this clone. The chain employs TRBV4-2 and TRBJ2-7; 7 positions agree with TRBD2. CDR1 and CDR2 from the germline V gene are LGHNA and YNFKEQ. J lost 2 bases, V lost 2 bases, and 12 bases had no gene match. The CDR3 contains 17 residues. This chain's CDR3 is CASSQRRRTRETYEQYF. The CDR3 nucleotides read TGTGCCAGCAGCCAACGTCGTCGGACTAGAGAAACCTACGAGCAGTACTTC.

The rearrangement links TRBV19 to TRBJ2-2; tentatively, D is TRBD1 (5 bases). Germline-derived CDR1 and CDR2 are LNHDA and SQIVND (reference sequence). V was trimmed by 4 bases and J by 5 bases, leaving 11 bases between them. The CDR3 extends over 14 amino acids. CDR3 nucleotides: TGTGCCAGTAGTACAGGGTCTGGGACCGGGGAGCTGTTTTTT. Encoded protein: CASSTGSGTGELFF.

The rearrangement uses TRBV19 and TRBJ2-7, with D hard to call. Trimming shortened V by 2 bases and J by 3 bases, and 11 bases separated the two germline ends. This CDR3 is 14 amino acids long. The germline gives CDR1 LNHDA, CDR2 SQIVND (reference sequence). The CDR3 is CASSISGSGYEQYF. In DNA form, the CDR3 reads TGTGCCAGTAGTATATCTGGTTCCGGCTACGAGCAGTACTTC.

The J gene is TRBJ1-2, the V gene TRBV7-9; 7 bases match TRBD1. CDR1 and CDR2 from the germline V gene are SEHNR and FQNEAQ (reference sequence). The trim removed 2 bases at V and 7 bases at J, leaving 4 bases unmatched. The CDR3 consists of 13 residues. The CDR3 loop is CASSLKGAAGYTF. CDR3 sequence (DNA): TGTGCCAGCAGCTTAAAGGGGGCTGCTGGCTACACCTTC.

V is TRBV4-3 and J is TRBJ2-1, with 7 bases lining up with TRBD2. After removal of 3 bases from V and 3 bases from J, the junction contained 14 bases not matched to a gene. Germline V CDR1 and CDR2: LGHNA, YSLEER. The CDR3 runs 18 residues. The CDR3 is CASSQHPRSGELYNEQFF. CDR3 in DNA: TGCGCCAGCAGCCAGCATCCCCGCAGCGGGGAGCTCTACAATGAGCAGTTCTTC.

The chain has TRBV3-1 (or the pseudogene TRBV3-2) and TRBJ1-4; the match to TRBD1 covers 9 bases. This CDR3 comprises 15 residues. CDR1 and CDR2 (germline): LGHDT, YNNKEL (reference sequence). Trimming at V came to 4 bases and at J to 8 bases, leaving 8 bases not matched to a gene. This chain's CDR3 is CASSRSGQGEEKLFF. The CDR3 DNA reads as TGTGCCAGCAGCCGCTCGGGACAGGGTGAGGAAAAACTGTTTTTT.

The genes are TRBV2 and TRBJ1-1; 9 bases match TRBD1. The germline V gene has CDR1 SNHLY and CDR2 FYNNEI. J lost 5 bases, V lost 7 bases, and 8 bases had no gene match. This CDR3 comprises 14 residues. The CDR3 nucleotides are TGTGCCAGCACGCGACAGGGGGGGTGGACTGAAGCTTTCTTT. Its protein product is CASTRQGGWTEAFF.

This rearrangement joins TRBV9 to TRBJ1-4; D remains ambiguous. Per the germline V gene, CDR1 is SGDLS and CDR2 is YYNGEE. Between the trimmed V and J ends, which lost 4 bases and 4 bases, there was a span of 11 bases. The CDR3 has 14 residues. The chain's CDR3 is CASSPRPSNEKLFF. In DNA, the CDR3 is TGTGCCAGCAGCCCGAGGCCGAGTAATGAAAAACTGTTTTTT.